This T cell receptor beta chain appears in the sequencing data of a study of OX40 agonist ivuxolimab in advanced cancers. Study-wide context: Ivuxolimab, an agonist antibody against OX40 (CD134), was given to patients.

This table comes from immunoSEQ multiplex PCR, and its TCRdb copy is limited to in-frame clones, with some not included. The sample lists about 55,000 clones; 70% to 90% were seen once. The V segment lost 5 bases and the J segment 6 bases; nucleotides outside the gene matches: 8. From germline, CDR1 is MNHNS and CDR2 SASEGT. The CDR3 runs to 14 residues. Exclusion of a patient followed from autoimmune disease history or systemic immunosuppression. The sample was CD4+ or CD8+ T cells sorted from blood, taken in a trial of the OX40 agonist ivuxolimab. J is TRBJ2-7 and V is TRBV6-1, with 9 bases that match TRBD1. The receptor was derived from an adult with an advanced solid tumor such as melanoma, head and neck, liver or kidney cancer. The CDR3 DNA sequence: TGTGCCAGCAGTCACCCCGGGACAGGGAGCGAGCAGTACTTC. Amino acid sequence: CASSHPGTGSEQYF.